The sequence of this T cell receptor (beta chain) was determined in a study of cytomegalovirus exposure and HLA in healthy donors. Study-level results: The study designated fewer than 200 TCR beta chains cytomegalovirus-associated. Most TCR sequences proved rare, with some public TCRs found in many donors. Reports showed the classifier diagnosing cytomegalovirus status with high specificity and sensitivity.

Note on this clone: Its antigen is currently unknown.

The CDR3 covers 17 residues. Deletions cut 0 bases from V and 4 bases from J, with 18 bases between. CDR1 and CDR2 (germline): SGHAT, FQNNGV. The protocol was immunoSEQ multiplex PCR, while the TCRdb copy is restricted to in-frame clones and leaves out a portion. Of roughly 330,000 clones listed, around 87% are singletons. The sample comprised PBMCs. This sequence was found in a woman under 40 in good health and CMV-seropositive. This chain joins TRBV11-2 and TRBJ1-1, with D possibly being TRBD1 (5 bases). The CDR3 spells CASSLEGPTRDGTEAFF. The CDR3, as DNA: TGTGCCAGCAGCTTAGAGGGACCGACCCGGGATGGCACTGAAGCTTTCTTT.